The 14 T cell receptor beta chains given below trace back to one sample, sequenced in a study of cytomegalovirus exposure and HLA in healthy donors. The primer mix had 60 Vbeta and 13 Jbeta primers. Generated by immunoSEQ multiplex PCR, the TCRdb table keeps only in-frame clones and is missing some. The sample yields 200,000 to 250,000 clones, around 75% seen once. The sequenced sample consisted of PBMCs. These TCRs come from a woman aged 25 to 45 in good health and CMV-seronegative.

J is TRBJ2-3 and V is TRBV4-1; tentative D call: TRBD1 (6 bases). Germline V CDR1 and CDR2: MGHRA, YSYEKL. The CDR3 spans 14 residues. Trimming took off 2 bases at V and 8 bases at J, with 14 bases between the two ends. As DNA, the CDR3 is TGCGCCAGCAGCCAATTGGGAAGAGGGGGTACGCAGTATTTT. Residues: CASSQLGRGGTQYF.

The V gene is TRBV2, the J gene TRBJ1-1, with 10 bases fitting TRBD1. From germline, CDR1 is SNHLY and CDR2 FYNNEI. This CDR3 comprises 13 residues. The V segment lost 3 bases and the J segment 14 bases; nucleotides outside the gene matches: 9. The CDR3 bases are TGTGCCAGCAGTGATGGGACAGGGGTCTTCCCCTTCTTT. Its protein is CASSDGTGVFPFF.

The CDR3 DNA reads TGTGCCAGCAGTGAGGACAGGGGTACGCCCCAGCATTTT. Its protein is CASSEDRGTPQHF. This rearrangement joins TRBV6-5 to TRBJ1-5, with 9 bases aligning to TRBD1. This CDR3 is built from 13 residues. V lost 5 bases, J lost 9 bases, and 5 bases stayed unmatched. Germline V CDR1 and CDR2: MNHEY, SVGAGI.

This sequence joins TRBV5-4 and TRBJ1-1; unclear D gene. The V end was cut by 4 bases, the J end by 1 base, with 17 bases between. Germline values: CDR1 SGHNT, CDR2 YYREEE (reference sequence). This CDR3 contains 16 residues. The CDR3 nucleotides read TGTGCCAGCAGCGCGAGGGCGGTCACCAGGAACACTGAAGCTTTCTTT. This codes for CASSARAVTRNTEAFF.

V gene TRBV7-9 combines with J gene TRBJ1-1; D is undetermined. The CDR3 extends over 13 amino acids. Germline V gene data show CDR1 as SEHNR and CDR2 as FQNEAQ (reference sequence). V was cut by 5 bases and J by 1 base, with 8 bases left in between. The CDR3 region is CASSQDSNTEAFF. The CDR3 DNA sequence: TGTGCCAGCAGCCAGGACTCGAACACTGAAGCTTTCTTT.

The chain combines TRBV7-2 with TRBJ2-5; 7 nucleotides align to TRBD1. Germline loops: CDR1 SGHTA, CDR2 FQGNSA. V shed 5 bases, J shed 6 bases, and the junction held 15 bases outside the gene matches. The CDR3 spans 16 residues. The DNA for the CDR3 is TGTGCCAGCAGCCCCCCCCGCGCCGCAGGGGGAAAGACCCAGTACTTC. Its protein product is CASSPPRAAGGKTQYF.

V usage is TRBV19 and J usage is TRBJ1-4; D might be TRBD1 (6 bases). Germline V lookup: CDR1 LNHDA, CDR2 SQIVND (reference sequence). The V end lost 6 bases, the J end lost 5 bases, and 7 bases lay between the germline ends. This CDR3 contains 12 residues. DNA for the CDR3: TGTGCCAGTAGCCAGGGGAATGAAAAACTGTTTTTT. This translates into CASSQGNEKLFF.

This sequence joins TRBV7-9 and TRBJ2-3; D perhaps matches TRBD2 (6 bases). The CDR3 is 12 amino acids. The V gene's germline CDR1 is SEHNR and CDR2 FQNEAQ (reference sequence). V was cut by 6 bases and J by 4 bases, with 8 bases left in between. The CDR3 loop is CASRREADTQYF. The CDR3 DNA sequence: TGTGCCAGCAGGAGGGAGGCAGATACGCAGTATTTT.

This clone was seen a handful of times. The chain is built from TRBV7-9 and TRBJ2-7, with TRBD2 matching 9 bases. CDR1 and CDR2 (germline): SEHNR, FQNEAQ (reference sequence). CDR3 size: 14 residues. V trimming: 5 bases; J trimming: 7 bases; junction bases outside the gene matches: 9. CDR3 sequence reads: CASSRIAGDDEQYF. The CDR3 DNA reads TGTGCCAGCAGCCGTATAGCGGGAGATGATGAGCAGTACTTC.

This clone was counted once. V gene TRBV7-9 combines with J gene TRBJ1-2; 7 bases match TRBD1. Per the germline V gene, CDR1 is SEHNR and CDR2 is FQNEAQ (reference sequence). The V and J ends lost 8 bases and 3 bases, in that order; junction bases with no gene match: 6. This CDR3 comprises 13 residues. This CDR3 is CASRQGEDYGYTF. CDR3 DNA: TGTGCCAGCCGGCAGGGGGAGGACTATGGCTACACCTTC. The whole variable domain, remainder taken from reference TRBV7-9 and TRBJ1-2, is DTGVSQNPRHKITKRGQNVTFRCDPISEHNRLYWYRQTLGQGPEFLTYFQNEAQLEKSRLLSDRFSAERPKGSFSTLEIQRTEQGDSAMYLCASRQGEDYGYTFGSGTRLTVV.

CDR3 sequence: CASARQREVYEQYF. CDR3 coding DNA: TGTGCCAGCGCGAGGCAGCGGGAAGTCTACGAGCAGTACTTC. The chain is built from TRBV2 and TRBJ2-7, with 7 positions matching TRBD2. V shed 8 bases and J 3 bases; nucleotides not matched to a gene: 10. Germline loops: CDR1 SNHLY, CDR2 FYNNEI. The CDR3 is made up of 14 amino acids.

V usage is TRBV7-9 and J usage is TRBJ1-1; tentatively, D is TRBD1 (5 bases). Germline CDR1 SEHNR, CDR2 FQNEAQ (reference sequence). The CDR3 runs 15 residues. Trimming stripped 5 bases from V and 4 bases from J, with 17 bases between. CDR3 protein: CASSQGGGGSTEAFF. Written as DNA, the CDR3 is TGTGCCAGCAGCCAGGGCGGTGGGGGGAGCACTGAAGCTTTCTTT.

The chain uses TRBV6-1 and TRBJ1-2; 9 bases map to TRBD1. J was trimmed by 4 bases and V by 6 bases; bases with no gene match: 6. The CDR3 has 14 residues. The V gene's germline CDR1 is MNHNS and CDR2 SASEGT. The CDR3 is CASRGTGISYGYTF. The DNA of the CDR3 is TGTGCCAGCAGGGGGACAGGGATAAGCTATGGCTACACCTTC.

The chain joins TRBV10-3 to TRBJ2-5; 10 nucleotides match TRBD1. Matching the DNA end better, TRBJ2-7 makes the J call doubtful. The V gene's germline CDR1 is ENHRY and CDR2 SYGVKD. The CDR3 runs to 14 residues. The CDR3 sequence is CAIMPGTGVNEQYF. The CDR3, as DNA: TGTGCCATCATGCCCGGGACAGGGGTAAACGAGCAGTACTTC.